The rows below give T cell receptor beta chains drawn from one sample of a study of identical twins. TCRdb re-derived calls from the 5' RACE reads in MiXCR, one entry per CDR3 protein. The sample has approximately 1.8 million distinct CDR3 sequences; around 29% are singletons. The sequenced sample was cord blood. The receptors derive from a newborn girl in good health. The conserved cysteine and the conserved F or W are not part of the CDR3 here. Each record gives: J gene, V gene, CDR3 protein.

j_gene: TRBJ2-7
v_gene: TRBV5-4
CDR3aa: ASSLLVGGGSYEQY

j_gene: TRBJ2-1
v_gene: TRBV2
CDR3aa: ASSVLEQF

j_gene: TRBJ2-2
v_gene: TRBV29-1
CDR3aa: SVGGTSGGSGELF

j_gene: TRBJ2-7
v_gene: TRBV5-1
CDR3aa: ASSPGSHSYEQY

j_gene: TRBJ2-7
v_gene: TRBV20-1
CDR3aa: SASPASSPYEQY

j_gene: TRBJ2-1
v_gene: TRBV5-6
CDR3aa: ASSYRLHEQF

j_gene: TRBJ2-1
v_gene: TRBV28
CDR3aa: ASSGGYEQF

j_gene: TRBJ1-4
v_gene: TRBV2
CDR3aa: ASSDLTTGTTNEKLF

j_gene: TRBJ2-1
v_gene: TRBV9
CDR3aa: ASSVDGLAGNEQF

j_gene: TRBJ1-1
v_gene: TRBV20-1
CDR3aa: SARTGGRTEAF

j_gene: TRBJ1-5
v_gene: TRBV6-1
CDR3aa: ASRVGNGNQPQH

j_gene: TRBJ2-1
v_gene: TRBV5-1
CDR3aa: ASSAGTARSSYNEQF

j_gene: TRBJ2-3
v_gene: TRBV12-3/TRBV12-4
CDR3aa: ASSLYGQGKRADVQY

j_gene: TRBJ1-2
v_gene: TRBV27
CDR3aa: ASSLQGQNLYGYT

j_gene: TRBJ2-1
v_gene: TRBV25-1
CDR3aa: ATQEGGVHNEQF

j_gene: TRBJ2-3
v_gene: TRBV7-2
CDR3aa: ASSSDRALSGRSTDTQY

j_gene: TRBJ2-3
v_gene: TRBV28
CDR3aa: ASSLTRLAGGGDTQY

j_gene: TRBJ2-5
v_gene: TRBV4-2
CDR3aa: ASSQDSLARETQY

j_gene: TRBJ2-1
v_gene: TRBV20-1
CDR3aa: SATPRGTSVNEQF

j_gene: TRBJ1-1
v_gene: TRBV27
CDR3aa: ASSTGQGTEAF

j_gene: TRBJ2-7
v_gene: TRBV2
CDR3aa: ASSGLIPSYEQY

j_gene: TRBJ2-7
v_gene: TRBV20-1
CDR3aa: SAGTTRSYEQY

j_gene: TRBJ1-5
v_gene: TRBV12-3/TRBV12-4
CDR3aa: ASSRERGGYQPQH

j_gene: TRBJ2-1
v_gene: TRBV2
CDR3aa: ASMISTYSEQF

j_gene: TRBJ1-4
v_gene: TRBV5-4
CDR3aa: ASSFLILGTGFEKLF

j_gene: TRBJ1-2
v_gene: TRBV25-1
CDR3aa: ASTGGPDYGYT

j_gene: TRBJ2-3
v_gene: TRBV2
CDR3aa: ASPGLATDTRY

j_gene: TRBJ2-1
v_gene: TRBV20-1
CDR3aa: SARAPGQGYNEQF